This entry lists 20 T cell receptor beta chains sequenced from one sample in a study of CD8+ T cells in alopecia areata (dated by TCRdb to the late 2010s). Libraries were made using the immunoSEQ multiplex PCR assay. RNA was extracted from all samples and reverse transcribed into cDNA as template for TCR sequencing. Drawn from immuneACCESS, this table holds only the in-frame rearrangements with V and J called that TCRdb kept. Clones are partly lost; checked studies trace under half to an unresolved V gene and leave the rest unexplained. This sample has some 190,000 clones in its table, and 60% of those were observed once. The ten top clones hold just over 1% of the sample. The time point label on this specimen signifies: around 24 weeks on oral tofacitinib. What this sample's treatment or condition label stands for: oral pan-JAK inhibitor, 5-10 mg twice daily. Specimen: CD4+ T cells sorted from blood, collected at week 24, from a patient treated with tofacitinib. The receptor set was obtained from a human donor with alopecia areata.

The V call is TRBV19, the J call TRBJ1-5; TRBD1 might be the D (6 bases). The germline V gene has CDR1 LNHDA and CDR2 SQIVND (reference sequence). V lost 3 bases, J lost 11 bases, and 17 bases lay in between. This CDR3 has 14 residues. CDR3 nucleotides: TGTGCCAGTAGTATGAGGGGGGTCGGGGAGGCCCAGCATTTT. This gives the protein CASSMRGVGEAQHF.

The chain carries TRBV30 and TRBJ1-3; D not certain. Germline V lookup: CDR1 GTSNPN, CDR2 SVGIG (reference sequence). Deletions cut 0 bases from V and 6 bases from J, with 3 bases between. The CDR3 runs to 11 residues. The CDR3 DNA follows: TGTGCCTGGAGTGTACTAAACACCATATATTTT. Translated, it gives CAWSVLNTIYF.

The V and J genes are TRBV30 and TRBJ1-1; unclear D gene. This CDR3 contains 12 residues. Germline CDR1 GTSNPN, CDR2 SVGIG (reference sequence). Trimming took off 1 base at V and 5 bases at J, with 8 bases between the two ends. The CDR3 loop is CAWSGAATEAFF. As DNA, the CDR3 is TGTGCCTGGAGTGGGGCGGCAACTGAAGCTTTCTTT.

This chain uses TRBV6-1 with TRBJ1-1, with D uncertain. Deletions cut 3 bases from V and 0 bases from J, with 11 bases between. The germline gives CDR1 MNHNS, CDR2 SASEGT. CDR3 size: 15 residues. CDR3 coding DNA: TGTGCCAGCAGTGATAGAAGAAACTTGAACACTGAAGCTTTCTTT. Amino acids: CASSDRRNLNTEAFF.

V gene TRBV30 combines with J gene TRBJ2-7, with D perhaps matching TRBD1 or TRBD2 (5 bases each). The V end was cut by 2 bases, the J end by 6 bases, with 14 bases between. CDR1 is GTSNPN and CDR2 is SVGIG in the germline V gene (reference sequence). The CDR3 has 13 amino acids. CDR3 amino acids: CAWSSGAPVEQYF. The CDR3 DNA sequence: TGTGCCTGGAGTTCCGGGGCTCCCGTCGAGCAGTACTTC.

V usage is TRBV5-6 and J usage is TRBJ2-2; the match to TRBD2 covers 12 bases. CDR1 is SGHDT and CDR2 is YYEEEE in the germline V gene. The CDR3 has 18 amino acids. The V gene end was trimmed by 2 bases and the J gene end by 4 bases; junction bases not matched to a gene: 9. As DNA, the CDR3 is TGTGCCAGCAGCTTTGGACTAGCGGGGTCCCGGAGCACCGGGGAGCTGTTTTTT. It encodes CASSFGLAGSRSTGELFF.

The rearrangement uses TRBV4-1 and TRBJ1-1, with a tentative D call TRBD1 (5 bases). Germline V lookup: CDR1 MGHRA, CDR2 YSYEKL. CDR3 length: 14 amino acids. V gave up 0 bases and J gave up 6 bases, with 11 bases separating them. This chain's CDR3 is CASSQDWGFSEAFF. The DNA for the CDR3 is TGCGCCAGCAGCCAAGATTGGGGGTTTTCTGAAGCTTTCTTT.

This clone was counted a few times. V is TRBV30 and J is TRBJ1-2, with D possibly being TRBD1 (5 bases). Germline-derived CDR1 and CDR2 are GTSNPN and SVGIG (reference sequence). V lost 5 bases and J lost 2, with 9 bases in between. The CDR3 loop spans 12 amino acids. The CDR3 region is CAWGTGNYGYTF. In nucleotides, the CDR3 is TGTGCCTGGGGGACGGGGAACTATGGCTACACCTTC.

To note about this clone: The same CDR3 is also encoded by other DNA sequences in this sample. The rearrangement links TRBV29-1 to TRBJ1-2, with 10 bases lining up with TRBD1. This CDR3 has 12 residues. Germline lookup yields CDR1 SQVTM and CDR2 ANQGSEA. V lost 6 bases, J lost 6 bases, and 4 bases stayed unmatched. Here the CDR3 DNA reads TGCAGCGTGGAGGGACAGGGGCATGGCTACACCTTC. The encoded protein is CSVEGQGHGYTF.

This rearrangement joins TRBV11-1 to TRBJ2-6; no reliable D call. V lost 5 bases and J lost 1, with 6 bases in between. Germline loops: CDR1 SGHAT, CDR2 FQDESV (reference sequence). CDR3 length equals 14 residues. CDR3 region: CASSPRSGANVLTF. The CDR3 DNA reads TGTGCCAGCAGCCCAAGATCTGGGGCCAACGTCCTGACTTTC.

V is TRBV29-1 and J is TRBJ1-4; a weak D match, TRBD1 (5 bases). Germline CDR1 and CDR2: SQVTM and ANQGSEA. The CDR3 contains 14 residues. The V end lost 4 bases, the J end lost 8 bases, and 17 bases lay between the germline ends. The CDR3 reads CSVVGGTSGEKLFF. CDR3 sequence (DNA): TGCAGCGTTGTTGGAGGGACCTCCGGGGAAAAACTGTTTTTT.

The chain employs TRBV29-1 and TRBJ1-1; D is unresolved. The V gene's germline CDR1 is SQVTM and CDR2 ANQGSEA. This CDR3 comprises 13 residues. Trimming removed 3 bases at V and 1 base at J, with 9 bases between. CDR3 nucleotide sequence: TGCAGCGTTGAGGGCACCACGAACACTGAAGCTTTCTTT. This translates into CSVEGTTNTEAFF.

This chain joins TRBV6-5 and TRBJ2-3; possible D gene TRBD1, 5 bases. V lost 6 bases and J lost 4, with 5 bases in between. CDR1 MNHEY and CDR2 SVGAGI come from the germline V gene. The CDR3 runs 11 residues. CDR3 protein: CASRGADTQYF. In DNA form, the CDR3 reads TGTGCCAGCAGAGGGGCAGATACGCAGTATTTT.

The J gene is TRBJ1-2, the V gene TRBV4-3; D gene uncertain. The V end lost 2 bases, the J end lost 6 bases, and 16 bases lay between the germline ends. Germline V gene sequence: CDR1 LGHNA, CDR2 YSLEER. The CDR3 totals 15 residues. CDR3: CASSQSPETADGYTF. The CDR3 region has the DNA TGCGCCAGCAGCCAAAGCCCAGAAACCGCGGATGGCTACACCTTC.

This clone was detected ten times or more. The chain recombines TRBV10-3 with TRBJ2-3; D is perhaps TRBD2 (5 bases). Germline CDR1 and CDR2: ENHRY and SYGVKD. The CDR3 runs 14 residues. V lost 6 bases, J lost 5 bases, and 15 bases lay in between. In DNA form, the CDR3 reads TGTGCCATCAGGCCTACTAGTTCTGAAGATACGCAGTATTTT. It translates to CAIRPTSSEDTQYF.

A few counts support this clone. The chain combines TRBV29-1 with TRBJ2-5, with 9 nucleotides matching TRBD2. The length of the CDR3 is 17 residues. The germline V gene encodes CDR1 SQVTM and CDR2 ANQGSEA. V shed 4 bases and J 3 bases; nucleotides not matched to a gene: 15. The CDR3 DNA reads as TGCAGCGTTGGGGGCGCGGAGCGGGGGGCTATTAAAGAGACCCAGTACTTC. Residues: CSVGGAERGAIKETQYF.

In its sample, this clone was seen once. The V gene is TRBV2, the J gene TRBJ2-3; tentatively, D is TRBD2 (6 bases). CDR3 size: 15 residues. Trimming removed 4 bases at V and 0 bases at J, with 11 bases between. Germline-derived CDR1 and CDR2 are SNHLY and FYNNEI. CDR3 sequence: CASSVRGPSTDTQYF. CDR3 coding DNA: TGTGCCAGCAGTGTGCGGGGCCCGAGCACAGATACGCAGTATTTT.

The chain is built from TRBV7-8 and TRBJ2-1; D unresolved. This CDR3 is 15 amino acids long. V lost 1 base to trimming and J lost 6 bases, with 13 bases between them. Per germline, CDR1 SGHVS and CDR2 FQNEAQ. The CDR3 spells CASSLGQGFGNEQFF. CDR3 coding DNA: TGTGCCAGCAGCTTAGGACAAGGGTTCGGCAATGAGCAGTTCTTC.

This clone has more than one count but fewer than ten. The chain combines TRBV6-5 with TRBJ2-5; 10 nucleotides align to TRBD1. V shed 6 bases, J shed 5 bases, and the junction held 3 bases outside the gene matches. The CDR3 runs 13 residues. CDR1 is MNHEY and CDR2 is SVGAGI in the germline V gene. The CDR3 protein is CASRTGGTETQYF. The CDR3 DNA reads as TGTGCCAGCAGGACAGGGGGCACTGAGACCCAGTACTTC.

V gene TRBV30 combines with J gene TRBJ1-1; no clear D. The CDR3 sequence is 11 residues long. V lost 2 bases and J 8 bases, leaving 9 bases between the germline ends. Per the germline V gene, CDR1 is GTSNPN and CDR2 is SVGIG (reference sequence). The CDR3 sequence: CAWSSAEEAFF. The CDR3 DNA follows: TGTGCCTGGAGTTCGGCGGAAGAAGCTTTCTTT.